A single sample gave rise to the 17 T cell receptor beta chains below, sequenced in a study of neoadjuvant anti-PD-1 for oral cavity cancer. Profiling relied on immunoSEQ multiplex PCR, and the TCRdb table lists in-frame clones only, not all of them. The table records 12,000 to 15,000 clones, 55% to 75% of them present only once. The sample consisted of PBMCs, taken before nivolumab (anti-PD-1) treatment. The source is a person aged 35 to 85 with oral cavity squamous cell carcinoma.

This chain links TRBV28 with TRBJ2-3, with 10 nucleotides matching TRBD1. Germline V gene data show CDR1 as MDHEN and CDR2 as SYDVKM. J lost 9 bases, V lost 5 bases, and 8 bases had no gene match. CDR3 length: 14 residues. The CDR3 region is CASSPGTGERTQYF. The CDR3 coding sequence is TGTGCCAGCAGTCCGGGGACAGGGGAGAGGACGCAGTATTTT.

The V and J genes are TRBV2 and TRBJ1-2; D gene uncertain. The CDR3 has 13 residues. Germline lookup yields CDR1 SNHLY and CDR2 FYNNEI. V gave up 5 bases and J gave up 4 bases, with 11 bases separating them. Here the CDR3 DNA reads TGTGCCAGCAGTTCGGTCAGCCCCTATGGCTACACCTTC. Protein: CASSSVSPYGYTF.

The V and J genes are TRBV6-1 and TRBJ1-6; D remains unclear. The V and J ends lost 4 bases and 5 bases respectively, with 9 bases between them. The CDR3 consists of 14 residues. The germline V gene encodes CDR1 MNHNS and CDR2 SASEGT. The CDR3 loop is CASSGRTDNSPLHF. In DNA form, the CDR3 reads TGTGCCAGCAGTGGAAGGACCGATAATTCACCCCTCCACTTT.

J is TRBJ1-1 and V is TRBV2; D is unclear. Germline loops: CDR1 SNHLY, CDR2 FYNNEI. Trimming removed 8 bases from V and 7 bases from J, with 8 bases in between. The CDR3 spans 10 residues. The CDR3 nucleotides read TGTGCCAGCGTCTCTCTTGAAGCTTTCTTT. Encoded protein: CASVSLEAFF.

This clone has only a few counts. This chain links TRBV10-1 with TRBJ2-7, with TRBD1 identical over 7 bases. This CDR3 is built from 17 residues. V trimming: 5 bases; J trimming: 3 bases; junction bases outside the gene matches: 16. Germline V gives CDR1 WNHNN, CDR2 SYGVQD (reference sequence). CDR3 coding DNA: TGCGCCAGCAGTTATGTCCCTTTACAGGGGATTAACTACGAGCAGTACTTC. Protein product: CASSYVPLQGINYEQYF.

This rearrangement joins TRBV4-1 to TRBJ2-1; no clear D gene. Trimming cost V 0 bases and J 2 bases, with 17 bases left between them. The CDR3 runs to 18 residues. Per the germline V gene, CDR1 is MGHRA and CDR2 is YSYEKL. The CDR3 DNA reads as TGCGCCAGCAGCCAAGATCTAGGTAGGACGGGCCCCTACAATGAGCAGTTCTTC. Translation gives CASSQDLGRTGPYNEQFF.

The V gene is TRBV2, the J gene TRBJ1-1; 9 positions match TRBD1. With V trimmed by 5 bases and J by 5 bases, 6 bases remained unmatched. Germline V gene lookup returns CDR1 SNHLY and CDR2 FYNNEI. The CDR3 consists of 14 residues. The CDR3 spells CASSPTGTGTEAFF. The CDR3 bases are TGTGCCAGCAGTCCTACAGGGACAGGGACTGAAGCTTTCTTT.

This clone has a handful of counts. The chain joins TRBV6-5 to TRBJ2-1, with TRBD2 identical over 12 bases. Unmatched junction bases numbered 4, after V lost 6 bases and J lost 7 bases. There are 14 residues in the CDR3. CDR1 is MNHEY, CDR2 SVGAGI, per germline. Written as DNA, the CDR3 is TGTGCCAGCAGCCTAGCGGGAGGGTATAATGAGCAGTTCTTC. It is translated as CASSLAGGYNEQFF.

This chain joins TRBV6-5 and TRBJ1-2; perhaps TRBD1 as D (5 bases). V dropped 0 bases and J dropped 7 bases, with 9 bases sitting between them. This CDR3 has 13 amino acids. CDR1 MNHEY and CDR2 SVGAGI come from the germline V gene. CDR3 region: CASSYSKGSGYTF. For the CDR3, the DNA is TGTGCCAGCAGTTACTCCAAGGGGTCTGGCTACACCTTC.

CDR3 in DNA: TGCGCCAGCAGCCTAGGGCTGGGCGACGAGCAGTACTTC. Translation: CASSLGLGDEQYF. The rearrangement links TRBV5-1 to TRBJ2-7; the D is unclear. CDR3 size: 13 residues. The germline gives CDR1 SGHRS, CDR2 YFSETQ. Trimming removed 4 bases at V and 5 bases at J, with 13 bases between.

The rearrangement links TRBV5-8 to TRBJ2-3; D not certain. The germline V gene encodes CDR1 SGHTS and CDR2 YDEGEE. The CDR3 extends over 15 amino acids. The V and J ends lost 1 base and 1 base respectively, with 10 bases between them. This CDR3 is CASSLNSWGTDTQYF. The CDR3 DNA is TGTGCCAGCAGCTTGAACAGTTGGGGCACAGATACGCAGTATTTT. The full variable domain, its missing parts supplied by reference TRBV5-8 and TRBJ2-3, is EAGVTQSPTHLIKTRGQQATLRCSPISGHTSVYWYQQALGLGLQFLLWYDEGEERNRGNFPPRFSGRQFPNYSSELNVNALELEDSALYLCASSLNSWGTDTQYFGPGTRLTVL.

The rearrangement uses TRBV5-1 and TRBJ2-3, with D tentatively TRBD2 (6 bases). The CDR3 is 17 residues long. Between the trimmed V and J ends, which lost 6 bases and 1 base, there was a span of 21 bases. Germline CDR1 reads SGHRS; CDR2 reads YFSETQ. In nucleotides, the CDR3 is TGCGCCAGCAATCGGGATAGCGGTCGATACCGCACAGATACGCAGTATTTT. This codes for CASNRDSGRYRTDTQYF.

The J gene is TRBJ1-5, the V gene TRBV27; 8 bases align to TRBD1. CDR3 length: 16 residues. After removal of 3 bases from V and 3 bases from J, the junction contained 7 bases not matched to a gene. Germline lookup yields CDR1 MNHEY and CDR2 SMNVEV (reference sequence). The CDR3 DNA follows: TGTGCCAGCAGTTTCGGGGCAGGGGGCTACAATCAGCCCCAGCATTTT. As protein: CASSFGAGGYNQPQHF.

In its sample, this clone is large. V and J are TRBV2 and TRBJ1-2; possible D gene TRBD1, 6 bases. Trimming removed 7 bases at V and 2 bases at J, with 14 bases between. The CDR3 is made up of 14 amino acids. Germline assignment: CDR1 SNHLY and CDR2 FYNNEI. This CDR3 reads CASTEGGANYGYTF. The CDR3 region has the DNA TGTGCCAGCACCGAAGGGGGGGCAAACTATGGCTACACCTTC.

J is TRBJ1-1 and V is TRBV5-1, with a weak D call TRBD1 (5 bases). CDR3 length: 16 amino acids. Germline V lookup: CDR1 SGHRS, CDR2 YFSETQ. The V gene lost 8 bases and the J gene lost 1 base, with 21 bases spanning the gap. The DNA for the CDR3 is TGCGCCAGTATCGAAGGGGTAGGCCACACGAACACTGAAGCTTTCTTT. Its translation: CASIEGVGHTNTEAFF.

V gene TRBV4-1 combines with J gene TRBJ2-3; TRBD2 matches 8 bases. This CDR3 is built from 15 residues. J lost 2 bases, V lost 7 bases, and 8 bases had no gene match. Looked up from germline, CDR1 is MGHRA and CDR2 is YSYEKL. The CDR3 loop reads CASTRGGAVTDTQYF. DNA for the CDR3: TGCGCCAGCACCCGGGGGGGGGCTGTCACAGATACGCAGTATTTT.

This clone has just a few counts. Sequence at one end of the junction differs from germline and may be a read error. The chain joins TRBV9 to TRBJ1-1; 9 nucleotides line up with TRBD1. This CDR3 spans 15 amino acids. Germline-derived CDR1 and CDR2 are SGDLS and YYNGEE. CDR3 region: CASSVDRGPNAEAFF. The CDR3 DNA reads TGTGCCAGCAGCGTGGACAGGGGTCCGAACGCTGAAGCTTTCTTT.